This section outlines one T cell receptor beta chain sequence together with its context. These data belong to a study of T cell changes during pregnancy in multiple sclerosis. The CDR3 has 15 residues. V gave up 4 bases and J gave up 2 bases, with 15 bases separating them. Germline V gives CDR1 MDHEN, CDR2 SYDVKM. The assay was immunoSEQ multiplex PCR, and TCRdb's table has in-frame clones only and misses some. The sample carries around 34,000 clones, 90% recorded once. The sequence came from a female donor with multiple sclerosis, enrolled in a pregnancy study. V usage is TRBV28 and J usage is TRBJ2-7; perhaps TRBD1 as D (5 bases). Sequencing was performed on CD8+ T cells from peripheral blood mononuclear cells, taken in the first trimester of pregnancy. This CDR3 is CASSSPRVGTYEQYF. The CDR3 nucleotides are TGTGCCAGCAGTTCCCCCAGGGTGGGGACCTACGAGCAGTACTTC.